What follows is one TCR beta chain and its context. Its cognate antigen is unknown. The authors obtained over 95% purity in all sorted populations. This sample is part of a study of beta chain features in type 1 diabetes. Whole-study findings and limits: All four CD4+ subsets of Type 1 diabetes patients contained TCRB CDR3s that were moderately but significantly shorter. Among type 1 diabetes patients, VDJ junctions had fewer insertions and more deletions.

As every portion of the isolated RNA was reverse transcribed, the sequencing read expressed TCRB transcripts. Deep immunoSEQ sequencing covered naive, central memory and regulatory T cell samples. Assay used: immunoSEQ multiplex PCR; TCRdb lists only in-frame clones, some missing. This table holds approximately 400,000 clones, around 15% found once. The CDR3 runs to 13 residues. Germline V CDR1 and CDR2: GTSNPN, SVGIG (reference sequence). With 4 bases clipped from V and 3 bases from J, the junction kept 4 bases outside the gene matches. The sequence was collected from a woman under 30 in good health. Sequencing was performed on naive CD4+ T cells from blood. V and J are TRBV30 and TRBJ2-7; 9 nucleotides align to TRBD1. CDR3 in DNA: TGTGCCTGGAACCGGGACAGGGTCTACGAGCAGTACTTC. Translated: CAWNRDRVYEQYF. The full variable domain, completed using reference TRBV30 and TRBJ2-7, is SQTIHQWPATLVQPVGSPLSLECTVEGTSNPNLYWYRQAAGRGLQLLFYSVGIGQISSEVPQNLSASRPQDRQFILSSKKLLLSDSGFYLCAWNRDRVYEQYFGPGTRLTVT.